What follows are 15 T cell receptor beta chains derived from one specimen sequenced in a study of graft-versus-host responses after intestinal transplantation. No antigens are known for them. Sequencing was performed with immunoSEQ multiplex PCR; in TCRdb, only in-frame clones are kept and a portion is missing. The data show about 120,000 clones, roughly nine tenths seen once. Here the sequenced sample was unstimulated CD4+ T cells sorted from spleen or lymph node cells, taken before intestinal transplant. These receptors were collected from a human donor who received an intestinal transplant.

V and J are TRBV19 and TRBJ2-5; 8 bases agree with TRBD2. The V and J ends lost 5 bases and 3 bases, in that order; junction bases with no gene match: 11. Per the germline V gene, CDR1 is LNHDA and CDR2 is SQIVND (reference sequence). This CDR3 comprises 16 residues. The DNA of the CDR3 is TGTGCCAGTAGTGTTACCAGGACTAGCATGAAAGAGACCCAGTACTTC. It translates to CASSVTRTSMKETQYF.

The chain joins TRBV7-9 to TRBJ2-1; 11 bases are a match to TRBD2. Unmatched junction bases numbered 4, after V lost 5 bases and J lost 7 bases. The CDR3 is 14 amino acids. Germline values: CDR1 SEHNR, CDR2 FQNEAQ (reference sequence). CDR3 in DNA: TGTGCCAGCAGCAAACGACTAGCGGGAAATGAGCAGTTCTTC. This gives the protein CASSKRLAGNEQFF.

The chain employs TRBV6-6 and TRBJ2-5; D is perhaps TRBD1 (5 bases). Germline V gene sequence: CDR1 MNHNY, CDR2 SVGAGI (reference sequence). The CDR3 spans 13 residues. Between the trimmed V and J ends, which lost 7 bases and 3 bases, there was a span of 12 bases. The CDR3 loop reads CASTRKGEETQYF. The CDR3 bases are TGTGCCAGCACTAGAAAAGGGGAAGAGACCCAGTACTTC.

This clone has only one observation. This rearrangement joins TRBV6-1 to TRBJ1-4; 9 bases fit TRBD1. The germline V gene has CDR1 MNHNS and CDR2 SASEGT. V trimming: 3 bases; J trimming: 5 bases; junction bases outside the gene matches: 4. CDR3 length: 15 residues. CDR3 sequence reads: CASSEGQGRNEKLFF. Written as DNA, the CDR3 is TGTGCCAGCAGTGAGGGACAGGGTCGAAATGAAAAACTGTTTTTT.

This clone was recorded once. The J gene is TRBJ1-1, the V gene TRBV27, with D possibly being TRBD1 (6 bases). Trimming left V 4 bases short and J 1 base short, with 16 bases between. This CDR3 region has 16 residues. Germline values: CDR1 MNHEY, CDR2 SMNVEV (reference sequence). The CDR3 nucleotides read TGTGCCAGCAGTTCCCCCCTAACAGGGACGAACACTGAAGCTTTCTTT. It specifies CASSSPLTGTNTEAFF.

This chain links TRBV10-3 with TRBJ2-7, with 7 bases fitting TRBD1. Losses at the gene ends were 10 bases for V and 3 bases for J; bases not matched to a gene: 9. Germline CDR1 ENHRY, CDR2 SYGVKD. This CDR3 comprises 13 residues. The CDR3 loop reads CATLKTGDYEQYF. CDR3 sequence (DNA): TGTGCCACCCTCAAAACAGGGGACTACGAGCAGTACTTC.

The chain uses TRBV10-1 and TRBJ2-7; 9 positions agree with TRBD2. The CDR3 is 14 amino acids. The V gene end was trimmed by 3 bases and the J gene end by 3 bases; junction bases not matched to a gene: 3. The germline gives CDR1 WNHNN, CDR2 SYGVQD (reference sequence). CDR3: CASSDASGIYEQYF. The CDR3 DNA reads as TGCGCCAGCAGTGATGCTAGCGGGATCTACGAGCAGTACTTC.

The CDR3, as DNA: TGTGCCACCAGCAGAGTCGGGGGAAGTAATGAAAAACTGTTTTTT. This codes for CATSRVGGSNEKLFF. V and J are TRBV15 and TRBJ1-4; maybe TRBD1 (5 bases). CDR3 size: 15 residues. Germline V gene data show CDR1 as LNHNV and CDR2 as YYDKDF (reference sequence). The ends were cut back, 1 base at V and 4 bases at J, with 10 bases in the middle.

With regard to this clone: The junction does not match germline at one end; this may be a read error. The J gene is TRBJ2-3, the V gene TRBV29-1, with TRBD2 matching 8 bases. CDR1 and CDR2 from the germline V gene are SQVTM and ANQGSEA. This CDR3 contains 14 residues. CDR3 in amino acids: CSVEAGEGTDTQYF. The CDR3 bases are TGCAGCGTGGAAGCGGGAGAGGGCACAGATACGCAGTATTTT.

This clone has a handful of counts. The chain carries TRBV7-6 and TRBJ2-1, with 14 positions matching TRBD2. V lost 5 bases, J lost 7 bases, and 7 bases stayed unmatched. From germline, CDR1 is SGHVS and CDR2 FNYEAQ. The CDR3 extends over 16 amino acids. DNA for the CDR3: TGTGCCAGCAGCCGACTAGCGGGAGGGCCGTGGAATGAGCAGTTCTTC. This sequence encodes CASSRLAGGPWNEQFF.

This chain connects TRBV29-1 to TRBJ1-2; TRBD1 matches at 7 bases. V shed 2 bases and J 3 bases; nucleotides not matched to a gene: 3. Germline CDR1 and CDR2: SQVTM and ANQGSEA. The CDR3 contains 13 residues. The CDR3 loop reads CSVEKGTDYGYTF. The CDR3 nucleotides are TGCAGCGTTGAAAAGGGGACAGACTATGGCTACACCTTC.

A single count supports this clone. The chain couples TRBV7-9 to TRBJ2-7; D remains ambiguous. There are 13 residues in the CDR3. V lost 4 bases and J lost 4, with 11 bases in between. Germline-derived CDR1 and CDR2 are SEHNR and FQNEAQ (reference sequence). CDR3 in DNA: TGTGCCAGCAGCTATGGGCAGCAGTACGAGCAGTACTTC. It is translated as CASSYGQQYEQYF. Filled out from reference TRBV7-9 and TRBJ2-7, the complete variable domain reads DTGVSQNPRHKITKRGQNVTFRCDPISEHNRLYWYRQTLGQGPEFLTYFQNEAQLEKSRLLSDRFSAERPKGSFSTLEIQRTEQGDSAMYLCASSYGQQYEQYFGPGTRLTVT.

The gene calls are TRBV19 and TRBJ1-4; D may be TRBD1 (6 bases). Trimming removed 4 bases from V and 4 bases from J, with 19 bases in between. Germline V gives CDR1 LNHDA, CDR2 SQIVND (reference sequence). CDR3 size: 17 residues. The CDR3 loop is CASSTNHRVTNNEKLFF. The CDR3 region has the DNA TGTGCCAGTAGTACCAACCACAGGGTCACGAATAATGAAAAACTGTTTTTT.

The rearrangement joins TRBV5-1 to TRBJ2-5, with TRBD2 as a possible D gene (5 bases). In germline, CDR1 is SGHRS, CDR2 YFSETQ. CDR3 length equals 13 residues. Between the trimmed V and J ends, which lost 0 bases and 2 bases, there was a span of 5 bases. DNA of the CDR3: TGCGCCAGCAGCTTGGGAGGGCAAGAGACCCAGTACTTC. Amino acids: CASSLGGQETQYF. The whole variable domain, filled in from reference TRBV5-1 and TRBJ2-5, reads KAGVTQTPRYLIKTRGQQVTLSCSPISGHRSVSWYQQTPGQGLQFLFEYFSETQRNKGNFPGRFSGRQFSNSRSEMNVSTLELGDSALYLCASSLGGQETQYFGPGTRLLVL.

The CDR3 protein is CASSVDRGRQNTEAFF. CDR3 nucleotide sequence: TGCGCCAGCAGCGTTGACAGGGGAAGACAGAACACTGAAGCTTTCTTT. The chain has TRBV5-1 and TRBJ1-1; the match to TRBD1 covers 8 bases. The CDR3 is 16 residues long. J was trimmed by 1 base and V by 4 bases; bases with no gene match: 9. Germline lookup yields CDR1 SGHRS and CDR2 YFSETQ.